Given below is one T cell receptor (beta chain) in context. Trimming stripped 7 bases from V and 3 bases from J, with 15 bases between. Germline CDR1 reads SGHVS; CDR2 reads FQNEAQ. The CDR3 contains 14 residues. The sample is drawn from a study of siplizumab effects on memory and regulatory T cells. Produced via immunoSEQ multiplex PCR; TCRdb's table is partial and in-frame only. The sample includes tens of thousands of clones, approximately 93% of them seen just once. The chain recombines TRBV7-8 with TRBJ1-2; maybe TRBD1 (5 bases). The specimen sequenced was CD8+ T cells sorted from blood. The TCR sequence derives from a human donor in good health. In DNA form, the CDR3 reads TGTGCCAGCACCCTGGCAGGGTCATACTATGGCTACACCTTC. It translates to CASTLAGSYYGYTF. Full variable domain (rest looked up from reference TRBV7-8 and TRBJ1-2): GAGVSQSPRYKVAKRGQDVALRCDPISGHVSLFWYQQALGQGPEFLTYFQNEAQLDKSGLPSDRFFAERPEGSVSTLKIQRTQQEDSAVYLCASTLAGSYYGYTFGSGTRLTVV.